These 5 T cell receptor beta chains originate from one sample sequenced in a study of T-cell memory formation after mild COVID-19 (dated by TCRdb to about 2021). The library was built by means of 5' RACE. TCRdb names Illumina NovaSeq 6000 as the instrument used. TCRdb applied fastp at Q25 and MiXCR to the public reads, then kept only in-frame beta chains. Duplicate CDR3 protein sequences are folded into a single record with the most common DNA and genes. In this sample the table shows fewer than 450,000 distinct CDR3 sequences, around 21% of which occur a single time. Of the sample, around an eighth is held by the ten largest clones. The sequencing input was PBMCs or a T cell subset sorted from them (not recorded which). The receptors come from an adult woman who had mild COVID-19 (a few samples of this study predate the infection). The sample titles of this study are shuffled in the database, so cell type and time point are left out; the donor was told from shared clones.

This clonotype was counted only a few times. J is TRBJ1-5 and V is TRBV6-5, with 7 bases matching TRBD1. With V trimmed by 6 bases and J by 11 bases, 13 bases remained unmatched. CDR3 size: 14 residues. Germline lookup yields CDR1 MNHEY and CDR2 SVGAGI. CDR3 sequence (DNA): TGTGCCAGCAGACCCCGTCGGGACAGTCCGGCCCAGCATTTT. Its translation is CASRPRRDSPAQHF.

This clonotype was seen a few times. The chain couples TRBV7-9 to TRBJ2-5; no firm D call. The V end was cut by 3 bases, the J end by 5 bases, with 22 bases between. This CDR3 has 17 residues. From germline, CDR1 is SEHNR and CDR2 FQNEAQ (reference sequence). CDR3: CASSFGGREFGRETQYF. CDR3 DNA sequence: TGTGCCAGCAGCTTTGGTGGGCGCGAATTTGGAAGGGAGACCCAGTACTTC.

This clonotype was observed many times. The gene calls are TRBV5-1 and TRBJ2-5, with D tentatively TRBD1 (5 bases). V was shortened by 0 bases and J by 2 bases, with 5 bases between the two germline ends. The CDR3 runs to 13 residues. Germline loops: CDR1 SGHRS, CDR2 YFSETQ. The CDR3 reads CASSLGQQETQYF. The CDR3 DNA is TGCGCCAGCAGCTTGGGACAGCAAGAGACCCAGTACTTC.

V and J are TRBV29-1 and TRBJ2-7; the D gene is possibly TRBD1 (5 bases). Germline assignment: CDR1 SQVTM and CDR2 ANQGSEA. The CDR3 length is 14 residues. With 4 bases removed from V and 2 bases from J, the gap between germline ends came to 15 bases. The CDR3 is CSVAWQDTAYEQYF. CDR3 bases: TGCAGCGTTGCCTGGCAGGACACCGCCTACGAGCAGTACTTC.

This clonotype occurred a few times. This sequence joins TRBV6-6 and TRBJ2-5; TRBD1 agrees at 9 bases. The junction had 1 base not matched to a gene; V was cut back by 0 bases and J by 2 bases. Germline assignment: CDR1 MNHNY and CDR2 SVGAGI (reference sequence). This CDR3 region has 15 residues. This CDR3 is CASSYSGQGQETQYF. The DNA of the CDR3 is TGTGCCAGCAGTTACTCCGGACAGGGGCAAGAGACCCAGTACTTC.